These T cell receptor beta chains were read from a single sample in a study of blood T cell repertoires in COVID-19. Assay used: immunoSEQ multiplex PCR; TCRdb lists only in-frame clones, some missing. The sample lists more than 250,000 clones, 92% seen once, with about 18% in the top ten. Sequenced input: PBMCs or T cells enriched from blood (not recorded which). The receptor source for this set is a woman in her twenties or thirties who had recovered from COVID-19. Each CDR3 is given with its conserved first and last residue. Each record gives: D gene, J gene, clone size, V gene, CDR3 protein, CDR3 DNA. D genes are given only for firm matches. The size of a clone is reported for some rows only, either as once, few or many, or as a class for expanded clones.

d_gene: TRBD2; j_gene: TRBJ2-4; abundance: NA; v_gene: TRBV5-1; CDR3aa: CASSLASSGSQRNIQYF; CDR3nt: TGCGCCAGCAGCTTGGCGTCTAGCGGGAGTCAAAGAAACATTCAGTACTTC
d_gene: NA; j_gene: TRBJ2-1; abundance: once; v_gene: TRBV11-3; CDR3aa: CASSQRAADNEQFF; CDR3nt: TGTGCCAGCAGCCAGCGGGCAGCGGACAATGAGCAGTTCTTC
d_gene: TRBD1; j_gene: TRBJ2-5; abundance: NA; v_gene: TRBV29-1; CDR3aa: CSAAGGSETQYF; CDR3nt: TGCAGCGCCGCAGGGGGTAGTGAGACCCAGTACTTC
d_gene: NA; j_gene: TRBJ1-4; abundance: few; v_gene: TRBV3-1/TRBV3-2; CDR3aa: CASSQERAATNEKLFF; CDR3nt: TGTGCCAGCAGCCAAGAGAGGGCTGCAACTAATGAAAAACTGTTTTTT
d_gene: NA; j_gene: TRBJ2-3; abundance: NA; v_gene: TRBV7-8; CDR3aa: CASSFPLDGKSTDTQYF; CDR3nt: TGTGCCAGCAGCTTCCCACTCGACGGGAAATCCACAGATACGCAGTATTTT
d_gene: TRBD1; j_gene: TRBJ2-7; abundance: NA; v_gene: TRBV15; CDR3aa: CATSSDRGYEQYF; CDR3nt: TGTGCCACCAGCAGCGACAGGGGTTACGAGCAGTACTTC
d_gene: NA; j_gene: TRBJ2-2; abundance: NA; v_gene: TRBV29-1; CDR3aa: CSVDTSRTGELFF; CDR3nt: TGCAGCGTTGACACTAGCCGGACCGGGGAGCTGTTTTTT
d_gene: NA; j_gene: TRBJ1-5; abundance: NA; v_gene: TRBV19; CDR3aa: CASSIEVGYQPQHF; CDR3nt: TGTGCCAGTAGTATAGAGGTCGGGTATCAGCCCCAGCATTTT
d_gene: NA; j_gene: TRBJ2-1; abundance: NA; v_gene: TRBV6-5; CDR3aa: CATTGGAGDEQFF; CDR3nt: TGTGCCACTACTGGGGGGGCTGGTGATGAGCAGTTCTTC
d_gene: TRBD1; j_gene: TRBJ2-2; abundance: NA; v_gene: TRBV29-1; CDR3aa: CSVRSGGLGTGELFF; CDR3nt: TGCAGCGTTAGGTCAGGGGGCCTTGGCACCGGGGAGCTGTTTTTT
d_gene: TRBD1; j_gene: TRBJ2-7; abundance: NA; v_gene: TRBV27; CDR3aa: CASSLQTGTHYEQYF; CDR3nt: TGTGCCAGCAGTTTACAGACAGGGACCCACTACGAGCAGTACTTC
d_gene: NA; j_gene: TRBJ1-1; abundance: NA; v_gene: TRBV27; CDR3aa: CASSPRTRERVEAFF; CDR3nt: TGTGCCAGCAGTCCACGGACACGCGAAAGGGTTGAAGCTTTCTTT
d_gene: NA; j_gene: TRBJ1-2; abundance: NA; v_gene: TRBV28; CDR3aa: CASSLYARGSGGYTF; CDR3nt: TGTGCCAGCAGTTTATACGCCCGCGGCAGTGGTGGCTACACCTTC
d_gene: NA; j_gene: TRBJ2-5; abundance: NA; v_gene: TRBV19; CDR3aa: CASRLEETQYF; CDR3nt: TGTGCCAGTAGGTTAGAAGAGACCCAGTACTTC
d_gene: NA; j_gene: TRBJ1-3; abundance: NA; v_gene: TRBV4-2; CDR3aa: CASSQAETVSGNTIYF; CDR3nt: TGTGCCAGCAGCCAAGCTGAAACAGTCTCTGGAAACACCATATATTTT
d_gene: TRBD1; j_gene: TRBJ1-2; abundance: NA; v_gene: TRBV28; CDR3aa: CASSLGQGKYGYTF; CDR3nt: TGTGCCAGCAGTTTAGGACAGGGGAAATATGGCTACACCTTC
d_gene: NA; j_gene: TRBJ2-3; abundance: NA; v_gene: TRBV3-1/TRBV3-2; CDR3aa: CASSHCIRRRSSTDTQYF; CDR3nt: TGTGCCAGCAGCCATTGCATACGGAGGCGTTCTAGCACAGATACGCAGTATTTT
d_gene: TRBD1; j_gene: TRBJ2-1; abundance: NA; v_gene: TRBV3-1/TRBV3-2; CDR3aa: CASSQDSIGQGWNEQFF; CDR3nt: TGTGCCAGCAGCCAAGATAGTATAGGACAGGGCTGGAATGAGCAGTTCTTC
d_gene: NA; j_gene: TRBJ2-5; abundance: NA; v_gene: TRBV7-2; CDR3aa: CASSFRTTGQETQYF; CDR3nt: TGTGCCAGCAGCTTCCGCACTACAGGGCAAGAGACCCAGTACTTC
d_gene: NA; j_gene: TRBJ1-2; abundance: NA; v_gene: TRBV5-4; CDR3aa: CASSLALRGEVGGYTF; CDR3nt: TGTGCCAGCAGCTTGGCCCTTCGGGGAGAAGTGGGCGGCTACACCTTC
d_gene: NA; j_gene: TRBJ2-1; abundance: NA; v_gene: TRBV4-2; CDR3aa: CASSQGAGEQFF; CDR3nt: TGTGCCAGCAGCCAAGGGGCTGGGGAGCAGTTCTTC
d_gene: TRBD1; j_gene: TRBJ1-6; abundance: NA; v_gene: TRBV3-1/TRBV3-2; CDR3aa: CASSQVGQGVTPLHF; CDR3nt: TGTGCCAGCAGCCAAGTGGGACAGGGGGTGACACCCCTCCACTTT
d_gene: TRBD1; j_gene: TRBJ2-7; abundance: NA; v_gene: TRBV28; CDR3aa: CASSPRDRFSEQYF; CDR3nt: TGTGCCAGCAGTCCCCGGGACAGGTTTTCCGAGCAGTACTTC
d_gene: TRBD1; j_gene: TRBJ1-2; abundance: NA; v_gene: TRBV6-2/TRBV6-3; CDR3aa: CASSGLTGGARGYTF; CDR3nt: TGTGCCAGCAGTGGATTAACAGGGGGCGCAAGGGGCTACACCTTC
d_gene: TRBD1; j_gene: TRBJ1-3; abundance: NA; v_gene: TRBV24-1; CDR3aa: CATDRGYSGNTIYF; CDR3nt: TGTGCCACCGACAGGGGATACTCTGGAAACACCATATATTTT
d_gene: NA; j_gene: TRBJ1-2; abundance: NA; v_gene: TRBV21-1; CDR3aa: CASSKLGTGVIPYGYTF; CDR3nt: TGTGCCAGCAGCAAACTGGGGACAGGGGTAATTCCCTATGGCTACACCTTC
d_gene: TRBD1; j_gene: TRBJ1-2; abundance: NA; v_gene: TRBV6-4; CDR3aa: CASSQTGGANYGYTF; CDR3nt: TGTGCCAGCAGCCAAACAGGGGGCGCAAACTATGGCTACACCTTC
d_gene: TRBD2; j_gene: TRBJ2-5; abundance: once; v_gene: TRBV27; CDR3aa: CASSSPGTSGGTQYF; CDR3nt: TGTGCCAGCAGTTCCCCTGGAACTAGCGGGGGGACCCAGTACTTC
d_gene: TRBD2; j_gene: TRBJ2-7; abundance: NA; v_gene: TRBV7-2; CDR3aa: CASSPSGGLAYEQYF; CDR3nt: TGTGCCAGCAGCCCCAGCGGGGGACTAGCCTACGAGCAGTACTTC
d_gene: TRBD1; j_gene: TRBJ1-1; abundance: NA; v_gene: TRBV4-1; CDR3aa: CASSQEQTGPTEAFF; CDR3nt: TGCGCCAGCAGCCAAGAACAGACAGGGCCCACTGAAGCTTTCTTT
d_gene: NA; j_gene: TRBJ1-1; abundance: NA; v_gene: TRBV7-3; CDR3aa: CASSLQVQAEAFF; CDR3nt: TGTGCCAGCAGCTTACAGGTCCAGGCTGAAGCTTTCTTT
d_gene: NA; j_gene: TRBJ1-3; abundance: NA; v_gene: TRBV5-4; CDR3aa: CASTPGGEVGTIYF; CDR3nt: TGTGCCAGCACCCCGGGCGGGGAGGTAGGCACCATATATTTT
d_gene: TRBD1; j_gene: TRBJ1-2; abundance: NA; v_gene: TRBV6-5; CDR3aa: CASSRQGPFLGYTF; CDR3nt: TGTGCCAGCAGCAGACAGGGGCCGTTCTTAGGCTACACCTTC
d_gene: NA; j_gene: TRBJ2-1; abundance: NA; v_gene: TRBV2; CDR3aa: CASSDGGFEQFF; CDR3nt: TGTGCCAGCAGTGACGGGGGATTTGAGCAGTTCTTC
d_gene: NA; j_gene: TRBJ1-6; abundance: NA; v_gene: TRBV27; CDR3aa: CASSAQGFLLHF; CDR3nt: TGTGCCAGCTCCGCACAGGGATTTCTCCTCCACTTT
d_gene: TRBD1; j_gene: TRBJ2-7; abundance: NA; v_gene: TRBV7-9; CDR3aa: CASTQASGTAYEQYF; CDR3nt: TGTGCCAGCACCCAAGCCTCCGGGACAGCCTACGAGCAGTACTTC
d_gene: NA; j_gene: TRBJ1-1; abundance: NA; v_gene: TRBV28; CDR3aa: CASRTEGTEAFF; CDR3nt: TGTGCCAGCAGAACGGAGGGCACTGAAGCTTTCTTT
d_gene: NA; j_gene: TRBJ1-1; abundance: NA; v_gene: TRBV10-3; CDR3aa: CAISPVAGLNTEAFF; CDR3nt: TGTGCCATCAGCCCGGTTGCGGGGTTGAACACTGAAGCTTTCTTT
d_gene: TRBD1; j_gene: TRBJ2-1; abundance: NA; v_gene: TRBV9; CDR3aa: CASSGVGGSRYNEQFF; CDR3nt: TGTGCCAGCAGCGGAGTAGGGGGCTCCCGCTACAATGAGCAGTTCTTC
d_gene: NA; j_gene: TRBJ2-7; abundance: NA; v_gene: TRBV28; CDR3aa: CASTSVYEQYF; CDR3nt: TGTGCCAGCACTTCCGTGTACGAGCAGTACTTC
d_gene: TRBD2; j_gene: TRBJ2-1; abundance: NA; v_gene: TRBV7-2; CDR3aa: CASSKRGGGYNEQFF; CDR3nt: TGTGCCAGCAGCAAACGGGGGGGCGGATACAATGAGCAGTTCTTC